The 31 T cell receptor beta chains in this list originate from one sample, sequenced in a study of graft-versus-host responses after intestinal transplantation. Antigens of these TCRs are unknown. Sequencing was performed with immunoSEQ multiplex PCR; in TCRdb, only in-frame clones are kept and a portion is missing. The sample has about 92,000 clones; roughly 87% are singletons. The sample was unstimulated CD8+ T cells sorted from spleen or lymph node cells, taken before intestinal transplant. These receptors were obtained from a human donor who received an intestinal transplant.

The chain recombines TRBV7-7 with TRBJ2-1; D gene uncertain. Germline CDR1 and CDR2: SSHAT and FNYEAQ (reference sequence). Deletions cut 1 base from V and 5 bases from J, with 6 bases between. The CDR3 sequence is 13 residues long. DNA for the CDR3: TGTGCCAGCAGCTTAGACAGAGACAATGAGCAGTTCTTC. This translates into CASSLDRDNEQFF.

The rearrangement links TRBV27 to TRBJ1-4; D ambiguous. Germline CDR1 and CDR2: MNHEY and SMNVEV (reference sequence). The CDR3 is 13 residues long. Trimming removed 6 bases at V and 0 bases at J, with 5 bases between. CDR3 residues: CASRGATNEKLFF. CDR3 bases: TGTGCCAGCAGGGGCGCAACTAATGAAAAACTGTTTTTT.

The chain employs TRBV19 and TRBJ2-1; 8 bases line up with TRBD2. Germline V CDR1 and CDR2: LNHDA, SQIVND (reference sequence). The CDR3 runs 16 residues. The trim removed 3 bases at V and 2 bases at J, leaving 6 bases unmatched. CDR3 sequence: CASSMASGLTYNEQFF. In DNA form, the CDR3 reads TGTGCCAGTAGTATGGCTAGCGGGCTAACCTACAATGAGCAGTTCTTC.

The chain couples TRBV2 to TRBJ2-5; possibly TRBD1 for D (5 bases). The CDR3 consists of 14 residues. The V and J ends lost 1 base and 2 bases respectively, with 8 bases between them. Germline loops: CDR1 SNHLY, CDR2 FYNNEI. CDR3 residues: CASSEGPGQETQYF. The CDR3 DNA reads TGTGCCAGCAGTGAAGGGCCAGGGCAAGAGACCCAGTACTTC. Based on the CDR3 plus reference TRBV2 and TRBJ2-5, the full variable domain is EPEVTQTPSHQVTQMGQEVILRCVPISNHLYFYWYRQILGQKVEFLVSFYNNEISEKSEIFDDQFSVERPDGSNFTLKIRSTKLEDSAMYFCASSEGPGQETQYFGPGTRLLVL.

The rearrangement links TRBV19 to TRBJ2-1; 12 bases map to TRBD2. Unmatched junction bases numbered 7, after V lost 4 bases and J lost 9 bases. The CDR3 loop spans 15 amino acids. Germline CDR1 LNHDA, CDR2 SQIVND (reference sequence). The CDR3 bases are TGTGCCAGTAGTAGTGGACTAGCGGGAAGCATTGAGCAGTTCTTC. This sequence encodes CASSSGLAGSIEQFF.

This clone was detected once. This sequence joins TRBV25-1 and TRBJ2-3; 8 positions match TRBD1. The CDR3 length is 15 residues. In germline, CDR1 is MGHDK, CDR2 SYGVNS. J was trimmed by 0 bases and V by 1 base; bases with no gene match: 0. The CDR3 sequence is CASSEWDRSTDTQYF. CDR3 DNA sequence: TGTGCCAGCAGTGAATGGGACAGGAGCACAGATACGCAGTATTTT.

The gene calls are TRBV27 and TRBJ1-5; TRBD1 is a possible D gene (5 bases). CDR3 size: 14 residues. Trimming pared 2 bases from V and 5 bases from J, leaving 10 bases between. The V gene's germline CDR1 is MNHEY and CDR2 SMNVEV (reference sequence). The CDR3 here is CASSLAGNDQPQHF. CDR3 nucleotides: TGTGCCAGCAGTTTAGCAGGGAACGATCAGCCCCAGCATTTT.

The CDR3 DNA reads as TGTGCCACCTCCCCGAGGGAGCAGTTCTTC. It specifies CATSPREQFF. The chain recombines TRBV6-6 with TRBJ2-1; D not certain. Per the germline V gene, CDR1 is MNHNY and CDR2 is SVGAGI (reference sequence). Trimming shortened V by 10 bases and J by 10 bases, and 11 bases separated the two germline ends. The CDR3 loop spans 10 amino acids.

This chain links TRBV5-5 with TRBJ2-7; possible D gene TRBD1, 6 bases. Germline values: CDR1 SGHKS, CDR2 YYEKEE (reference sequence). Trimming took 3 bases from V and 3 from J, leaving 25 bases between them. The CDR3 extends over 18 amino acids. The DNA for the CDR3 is TGTGCCAGCAGCTCTACCCCAATCGACAGGAAATTAGTCTACGAGCAGTACTTC. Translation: CASSSTPIDRKLVYEQYF.

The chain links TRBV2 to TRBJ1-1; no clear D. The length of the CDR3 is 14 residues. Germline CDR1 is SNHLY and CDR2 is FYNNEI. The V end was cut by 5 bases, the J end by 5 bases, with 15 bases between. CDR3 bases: TGTGCCAGCAGTAAAGAGGAGGGAGAGACTGAAGCTTTCTTT. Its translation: CASSKEEGETEAFF.

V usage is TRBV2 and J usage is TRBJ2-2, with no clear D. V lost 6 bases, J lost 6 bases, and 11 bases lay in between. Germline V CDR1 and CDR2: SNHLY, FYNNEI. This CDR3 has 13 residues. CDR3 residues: CASRPSDAGELFF. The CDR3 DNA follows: TGTGCCAGCAGGCCCTCAGACGCCGGGGAGCTGTTTTTT.

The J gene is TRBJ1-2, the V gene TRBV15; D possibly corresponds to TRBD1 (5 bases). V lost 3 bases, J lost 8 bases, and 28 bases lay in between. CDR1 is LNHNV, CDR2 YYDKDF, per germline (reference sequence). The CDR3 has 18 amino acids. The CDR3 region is CATSSWYWVLEGRSGYTF. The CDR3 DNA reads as TGTGCCACCAGCAGCTGGTATTGGGTCTTGGAGGGGCGGAGCGGCTACACCTTC.

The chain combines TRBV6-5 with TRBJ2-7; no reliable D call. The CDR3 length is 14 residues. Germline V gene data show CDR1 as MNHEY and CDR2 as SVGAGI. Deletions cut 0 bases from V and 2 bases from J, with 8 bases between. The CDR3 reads CASSYSSKTYEQYF. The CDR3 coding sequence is TGTGCCAGCAGTTACTCTTCCAAGACCTACGAGCAGTACTTC.

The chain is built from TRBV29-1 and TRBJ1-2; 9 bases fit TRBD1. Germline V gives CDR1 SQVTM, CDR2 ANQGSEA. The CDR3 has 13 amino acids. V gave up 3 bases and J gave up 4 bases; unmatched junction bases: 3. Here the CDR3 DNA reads TGCAGCGTTGAGACAGGGGGAGGCTATGGCTACACCTTC. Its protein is CSVETGGGYGYTF.

The CDR3, as DNA: TGTGCCAGCAGCTTTTTGCGGGAGAGGGGTAACACAGATACGCAGTATTTT. It yields the protein CASSFLRERGNTDTQYF. The chain employs TRBV5-6 and TRBJ2-3; 7 bases agree with TRBD2. This CDR3 has 17 residues. After removal of 2 bases from V and 2 bases from J, the junction contained 11 bases not matched to a gene. The germline V gene has CDR1 SGHDT and CDR2 YYEEEE. The variable domain in full, completed from reference TRBV5-6 and TRBJ2-3, reads DAGVTQSPTHLIKTRGQQVTLRCSPKSGHDTVSWYQQALGQGPQFIFQYYEEEERQRGNFPDRFSGHQFPNYSSELNVNALLLGDSALYLCASSFLRERGNTDTQYFGPGTRLTVL.

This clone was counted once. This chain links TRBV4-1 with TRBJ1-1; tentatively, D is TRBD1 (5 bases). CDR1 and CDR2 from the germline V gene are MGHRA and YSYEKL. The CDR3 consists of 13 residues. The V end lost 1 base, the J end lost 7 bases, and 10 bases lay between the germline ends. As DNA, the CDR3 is TGCGCCAGCAGCCAAGTCGGAGGGGATGAAGCTTTCTTT. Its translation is CASSQVGGDEAFF.

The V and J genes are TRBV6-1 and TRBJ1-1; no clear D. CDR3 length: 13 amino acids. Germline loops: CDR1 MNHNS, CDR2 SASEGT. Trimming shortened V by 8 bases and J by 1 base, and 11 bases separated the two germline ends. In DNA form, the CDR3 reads TGTGCCAGCTCGTTCGGAGGGAACACTGAAGCTTTCTTT. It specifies CASSFGGNTEAFF.

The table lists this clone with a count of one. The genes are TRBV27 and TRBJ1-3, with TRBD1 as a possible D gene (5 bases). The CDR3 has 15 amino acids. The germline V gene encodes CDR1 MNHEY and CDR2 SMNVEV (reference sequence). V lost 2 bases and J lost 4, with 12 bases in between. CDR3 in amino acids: CASSLVRGRGNTIYF. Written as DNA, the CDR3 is TGTGCCAGCAGTTTAGTGCGGGGCCGAGGAAACACCATATATTTT.

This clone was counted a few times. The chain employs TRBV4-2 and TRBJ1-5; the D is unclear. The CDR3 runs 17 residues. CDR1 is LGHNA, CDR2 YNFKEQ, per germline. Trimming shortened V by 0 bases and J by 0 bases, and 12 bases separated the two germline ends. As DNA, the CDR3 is TGTGCCAGCAGCCAAGATCTAGGGCAGACTAGCAATCAGCCCCAGCATTTT. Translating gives CASSQDLGQTSNQPQHF.

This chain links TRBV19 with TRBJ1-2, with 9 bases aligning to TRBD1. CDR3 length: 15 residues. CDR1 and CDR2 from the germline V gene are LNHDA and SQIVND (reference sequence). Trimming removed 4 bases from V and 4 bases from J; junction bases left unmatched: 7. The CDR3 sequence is CASSNTGTGFYGYTF. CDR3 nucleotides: TGTGCCAGTAGTAACACAGGGACAGGGTTCTATGGCTACACCTTC.

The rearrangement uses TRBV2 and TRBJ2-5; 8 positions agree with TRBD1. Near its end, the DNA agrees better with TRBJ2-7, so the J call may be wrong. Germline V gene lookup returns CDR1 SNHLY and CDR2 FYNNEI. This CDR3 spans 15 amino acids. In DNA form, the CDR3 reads TGTGCCAACTACCCTGGACAGGGAAGAGCCTACGAGCAGTACTTC. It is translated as CANYPGQGRAYEQYF.

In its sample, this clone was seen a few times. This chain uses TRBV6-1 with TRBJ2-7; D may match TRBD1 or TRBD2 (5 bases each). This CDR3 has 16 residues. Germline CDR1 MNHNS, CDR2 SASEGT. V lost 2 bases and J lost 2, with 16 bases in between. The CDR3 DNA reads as TGTGCCAGCAGTGAATGGTCCGGGGCACTAACCTACGAGCAGTACTTC. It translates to CASSEWSGALTYEQYF.

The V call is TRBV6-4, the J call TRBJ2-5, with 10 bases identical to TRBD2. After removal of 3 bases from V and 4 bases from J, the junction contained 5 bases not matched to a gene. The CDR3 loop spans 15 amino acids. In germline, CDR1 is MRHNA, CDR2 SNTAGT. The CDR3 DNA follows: TGTGCCAGCAGTGAGAGCGGGGGGGCCCCAGAGACCCAGTACTTC. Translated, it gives CASSESGGAPETQYF.

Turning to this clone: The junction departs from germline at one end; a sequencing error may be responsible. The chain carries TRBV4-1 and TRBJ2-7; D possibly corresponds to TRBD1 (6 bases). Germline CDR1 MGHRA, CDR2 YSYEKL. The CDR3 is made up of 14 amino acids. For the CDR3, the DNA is TGCGCCAGCAGCAAAGACAGGTTCTCCTACGAGCAGTACTTC. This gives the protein CASSKDRFSYEQYF.

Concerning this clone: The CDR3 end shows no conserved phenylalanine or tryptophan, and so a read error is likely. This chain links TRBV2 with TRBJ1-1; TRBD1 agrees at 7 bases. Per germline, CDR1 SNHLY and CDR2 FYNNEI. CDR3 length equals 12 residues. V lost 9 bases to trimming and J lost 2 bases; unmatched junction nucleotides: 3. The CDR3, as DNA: TGTGCCAGGACAGGGCACAACACTGAAGCTTTCCTT. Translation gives CARTGHNTEAFL.

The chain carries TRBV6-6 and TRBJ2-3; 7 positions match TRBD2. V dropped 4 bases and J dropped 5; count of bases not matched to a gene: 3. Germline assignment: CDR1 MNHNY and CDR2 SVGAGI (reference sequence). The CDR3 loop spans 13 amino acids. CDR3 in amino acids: CASSSLAGDTQYF. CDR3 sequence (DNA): TGTGCCAGCAGTTCTTTAGCGGGAGATACGCAGTATTTT.

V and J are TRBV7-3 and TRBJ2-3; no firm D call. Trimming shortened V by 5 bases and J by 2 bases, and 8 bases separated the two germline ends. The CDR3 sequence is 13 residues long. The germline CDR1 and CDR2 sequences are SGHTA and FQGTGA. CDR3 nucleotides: TGTGCCAGCAGCCTCAAAAACACAGATACGCAGTATTTT. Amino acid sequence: CASSLKNTDTQYF.

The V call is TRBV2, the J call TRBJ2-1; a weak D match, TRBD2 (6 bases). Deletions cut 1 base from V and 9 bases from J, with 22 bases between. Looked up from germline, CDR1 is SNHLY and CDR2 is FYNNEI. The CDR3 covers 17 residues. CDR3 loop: CASSEEGLPFLPLEQFF. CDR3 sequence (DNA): TGTGCCAGCAGTGAAGAGGGACTCCCATTCCTCCCTCTTGAGCAGTTCTTC. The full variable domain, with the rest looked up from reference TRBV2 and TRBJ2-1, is EPEVTQTPSHQVTQMGQEVILRCVPISNHLYFYWYRQILGQKVEFLVSFYNNEISEKSEIFDDQFSVERPDGSNFTLKIRSTKLEDSAMYFCASSEEGLPFLPLEQFFGPGTRLTVL.

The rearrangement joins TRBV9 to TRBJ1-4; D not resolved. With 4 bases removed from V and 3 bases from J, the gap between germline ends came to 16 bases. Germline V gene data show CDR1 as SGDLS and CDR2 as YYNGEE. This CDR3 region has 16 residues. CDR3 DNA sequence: TGTGCCAGCAGCTCTGAAAGCGGAGGCGCTAATGAAAAACTGTTTTTT. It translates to CASSSESGGANEKLFF. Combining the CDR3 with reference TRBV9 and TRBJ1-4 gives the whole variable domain DSGVTQTPKHLITATGQRVTLRCSPRSGDLSVYWYQQSLDQGLQFLIQYYNGEERAKGNILERFSAQQFPDLHSELNLSSLELGDSALYFCASSSESGGANEKLFFGSGTQLSVL.

CDR3 bases: TGTGCCATCAATCAAGTCAGGGGGCGTATTAACTATGGCTACACCTTC. It is translated as CAINQVRGRINYGYTF. The V and J genes are TRBV10-3 and TRBJ1-2, with 8 bases fitting TRBD1. Germline V CDR1 and CDR2: ENHRY, SYGVKD. V lost 7 bases to trimming and J lost 1 base; unmatched junction nucleotides: 11. The length of the CDR3 is 16 residues.

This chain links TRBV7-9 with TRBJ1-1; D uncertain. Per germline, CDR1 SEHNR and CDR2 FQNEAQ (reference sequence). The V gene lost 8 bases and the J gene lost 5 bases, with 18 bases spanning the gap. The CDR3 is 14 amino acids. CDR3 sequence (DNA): TGTGCCAGCCTCCCCCGGGAGGGTAGTACTGAAGCTTTCTTT. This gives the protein CASLPREGSTEAFF.